The T cell receptor (beta chain) under discussion was sequenced for a study of T-cell reconstitution after alpha-beta-depleted transplantation in children. General observations from the study: At the one-year point after transplant, T-cell counts and TCRbeta diversity were found to come mostly from T cells that had been newly produced.

It was with unique molecular identifiers that the TCRbeta library was prepared. MiXCR, applied by TCRdb to the PCR reads, yields one record per CDR3 protein. The repertoire holds about 48,000 distinct CDR3 sequences, with around 5.9% as singletons. The germline CDR1 and CDR2 sequences are DFQATT and SNEGSKA (reference sequence). The germline V and J ends were trimmed by 1 base and 4 bases, with 11 bases remaining between them. This CDR3 has 14 residues. This clonotype was counted between two and nine times. The antigen remains undetermined. This TCR derives from a female patient aged 2-15 years who had a stem cell transplant for aplastic anemia, so the T cells may come from the graft donor. Here the sequenced sample was PBMCs, mostly from graft donor cells, taken 60 days after TCRalphabeta/CD19-depleted stem cell transplant. This chain links TRBV20-1 with TRBJ2-1, with a tentative D call TRBD1 (5 bases). CDR3 region: CSARVDRDYNEQFF. The CDR3 nucleotides are TGCAGTGCTAGAGTAGACAGAGATTACAATGAGCAGTTCTTC.